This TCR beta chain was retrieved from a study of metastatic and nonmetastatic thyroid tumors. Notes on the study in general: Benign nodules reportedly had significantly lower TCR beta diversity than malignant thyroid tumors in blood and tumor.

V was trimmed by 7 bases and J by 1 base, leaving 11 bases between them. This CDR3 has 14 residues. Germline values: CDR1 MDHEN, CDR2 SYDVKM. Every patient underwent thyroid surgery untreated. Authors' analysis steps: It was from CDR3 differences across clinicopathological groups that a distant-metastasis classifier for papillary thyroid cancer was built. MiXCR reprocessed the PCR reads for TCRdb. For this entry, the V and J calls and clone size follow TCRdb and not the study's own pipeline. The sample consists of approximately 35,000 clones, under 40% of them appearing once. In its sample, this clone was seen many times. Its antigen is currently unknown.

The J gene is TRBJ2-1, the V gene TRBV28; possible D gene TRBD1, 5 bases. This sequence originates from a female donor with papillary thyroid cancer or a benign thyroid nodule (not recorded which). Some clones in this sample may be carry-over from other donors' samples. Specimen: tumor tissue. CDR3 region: CASTQGYSYNEQFF. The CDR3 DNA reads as TGTGCCAGCACCCAGGGTTATTCCTACAATGAGCAGTTCTTC.